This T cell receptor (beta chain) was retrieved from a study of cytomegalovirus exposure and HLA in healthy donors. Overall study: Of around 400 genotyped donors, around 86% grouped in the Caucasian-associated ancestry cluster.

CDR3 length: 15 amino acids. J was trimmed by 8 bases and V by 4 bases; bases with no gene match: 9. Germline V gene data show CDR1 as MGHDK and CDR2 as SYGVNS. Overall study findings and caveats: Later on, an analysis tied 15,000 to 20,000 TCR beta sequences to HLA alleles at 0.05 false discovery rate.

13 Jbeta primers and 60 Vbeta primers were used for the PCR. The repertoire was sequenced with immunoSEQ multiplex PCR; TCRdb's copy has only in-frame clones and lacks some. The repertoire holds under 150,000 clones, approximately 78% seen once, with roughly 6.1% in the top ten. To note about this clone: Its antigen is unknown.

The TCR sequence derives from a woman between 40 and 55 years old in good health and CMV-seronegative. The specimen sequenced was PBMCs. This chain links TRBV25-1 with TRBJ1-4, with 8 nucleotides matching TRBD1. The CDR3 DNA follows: TGTGCCAGCAGTGCCTCCGGGACAGGATACGAAAAACTGTTTTTT. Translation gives CASSASGTGYEKLFF.